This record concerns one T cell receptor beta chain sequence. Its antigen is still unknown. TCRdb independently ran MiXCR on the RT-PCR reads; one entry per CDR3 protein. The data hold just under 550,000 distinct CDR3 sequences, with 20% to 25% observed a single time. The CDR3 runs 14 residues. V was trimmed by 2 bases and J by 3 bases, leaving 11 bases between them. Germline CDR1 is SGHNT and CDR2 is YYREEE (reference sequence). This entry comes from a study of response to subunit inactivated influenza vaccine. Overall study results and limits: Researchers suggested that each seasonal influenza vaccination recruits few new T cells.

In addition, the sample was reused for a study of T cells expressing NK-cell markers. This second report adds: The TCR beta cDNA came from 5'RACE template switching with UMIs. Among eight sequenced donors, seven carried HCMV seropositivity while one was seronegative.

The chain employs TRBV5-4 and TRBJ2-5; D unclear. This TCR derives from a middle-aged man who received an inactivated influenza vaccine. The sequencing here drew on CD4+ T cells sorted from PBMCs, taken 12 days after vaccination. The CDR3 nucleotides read TGTGCCAGCAGCTTCTGGGGAATAAAAGAGACCCAGTACTTC. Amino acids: CASSFWGIKETQYF.